The rows below give T cell receptor beta chains drawn from one sample of a study of T cell responses to AZD1222 COVID-19 vaccine. TCRdb keeps only in-frame clones here, not all; method: immunoSEQ multiplex PCR. The sample shows some 95,000 clones, approximately 86% of them seen only once. Sequences were derived from peripheral blood, sampled on day 0 of AZD1222 vaccination. These TCRs come from an adult in good health. The CDR3 runs from the conserved cysteine through the conserved F or W. Each record gives: D gene, V gene, J gene, clone size, CDR3 protein, CDR3 DNA. The D gene is left open where the match is weak. Clone size is shown for a subset of rows, as once, few, many or a class of expanded clone.

>.|TRBV2|TRBJ2-5|.
CASSEAQGPGETQYF
TGTGCCAGCAGTGAAGCCCAGGGCCCCGGGGAGACCCAGTACTTC
>.|TRBV27|TRBJ2-7|once
CASSGQGSSYEQYF
TGTGCCAGCAGTGGGCAGGGGAGCTCCTACGAGCAGTACTTC
>.|TRBV3-1/TRBV3-2|TRBJ1-2|.
CASSQDRGSGYTF
TGTGCCAGCAGCCAAGATCGAGGGTCTGGCTACACCTTC
>.|TRBV18|TRBJ1-2|.
CASSPLDSNYGYTF
TGTGCCAGCTCACCTCTGGACAGCAACTATGGCTACACCTTC
>.|TRBV23-1|TRBJ1-5|.
CARVWGPHLGQPQHF
TGCGCCAGGGTTTGGGGACCCCACTTAGGACAGCCCCAGCATTTT
>.|TRBV5-8|TRBJ2-5|.
CASSLEGQHQETQYF
TGTGCCAGCAGCTTGGAAGGACAGCACCAAGAGACCCAGTACTTC
>TRBD1|TRBV19|TRBJ1-2|.
CASSPQGQVSGYTF
TGTGCCAGTAGTCCCCAGGGACAGGTATCCGGCTACACCTTC
>.|TRBV7-2|TRBJ2-2|.
CASSPDGNTGELFF
TGTGCCAGCAGCCCTGATGGGAACACCGGGGAGCTGTTTTTT
>TRBD1|TRBV5-1|TRBJ2-5|.
CASSPGTAAQETQYF
TGCGCCAGCAGCCCGGGGACAGCTGCGCAAGAGACCCAGTACTTC
>.|TRBV15|TRBJ2-7|.
CATSRTWAPRAVEQYF
TGTGCCACCAGCAGGACGTGGGCCCCAAGGGCTGTCGAGCAGTACTTC
>.|TRBV5-1|TRBJ2-7|few
CASSLESGSEQYF
TGCGCCAGCAGCTTGGAGTCGGGTTCCGAGCAGTACTTC
>TRBD1|TRBV29-1|TRBJ1-1|once
CSVGQASGKAFF
TGCAGCGTCGGACAGGCGTCGGGTAAAGCTTTCTTT
>.|TRBV4-1|TRBJ2-7|.
CASSQGGGLGSYEQYF
TGCGCCAGCAGCCAAGGGGGGGGGCTCGGCTCCTACGAGCAGTACTTC
>TRBD2|TRBV4-1|TRBJ2-3|.
CASSQDPLGAGGPVNTQYF
TGCGCCAGCAGCCAAGATCCGTTAGGAGCGGGGGGCCCAGTGAATACGCAGTATTTT
>TRBD1|TRBV7-6|TRBJ1-1|.
CASSLVPSRQGNTEAFF
TGTGCCAGCAGCTTAGTTCCCTCCCGACAGGGGAATACTGAAGCTTTCTTT
>TRBD1|TRBV7-9|TRBJ1-5|.
CASSRRQGPYYNQPQHF
TGTGCCAGCAGCCGCCGACAGGGGCCTTATTATAATCAGCCCCAGCATTTT
>.|TRBV29-1|TRBJ2-5|.
CSVSEQGLETQYF
TGCAGCGTTTCGGAACAGGGATTAGAGACCCAGTACTTC
>.|TRBV30|TRBJ1-2|.
CAWSVQPTNYGYTF
TGTGCCTGGAGTGTACAGCCGACTAACTATGGCTACACCTTC
>.|TRBV10-3|TRBJ2-7|.
CAISESGGGTYEQYF
TGTGCCATCAGTGAGTCAGGGGGTGGGACCTACGAGCAGTACTTC
>TRBD2|TRBV4-3|TRBJ2-7|.
CASSQEASGRYEQYF
TGCGCCAGCAGCCAAGAGGCTAGCGGGAGGTACGAGCAGTACTTC
>TRBD2|TRBV18|TRBJ2-3|.
CASSPDLEKGQRLAGVENTQYF
TGTGCCAGCTCACCGGATCTAGAAAAGGGGCAGAGACTAGCGGGAGTAGAAAATACGCAGTATTTT
>.|TRBV9|TRBJ2-2|.
CASSVGLLNTGELFF
TGTGCCAGCAGCGTAGGGTTGCTTAACACCGGGGAGCTGTTTTTT
>.|TRBV5-1|TRBJ2-2|.
CASSRDSANTGELFF
TGCGCCAGCAGCAGAGACAGCGCGAACACCGGGGAGCTGTTTTTT
>TRBD2|TRBV5-4|TRBJ2-4|.
CASSLTGGPAKNIQYF
TGTGCCAGCAGCTTGACGGGGGGGCCAGCCAAAAACATTCAGTACTTC
>.|TRBV5-4|TRBJ1-4|.
CASSLGGIPATNEKLFF
TGTGCCAGCAGCTTGGGGGGAATACCAGCAACTAATGAAAAACTGTTTTTT
>.|TRBV15|TRBJ2-3|.
CATSRDRGLTDTQYF
TGTGCCACCAGCAGAGATCGGGGCCTCACAGATACGCAGTATTTT